Following are 10 T cell receptor beta chains from one sample sequenced in a study of shared clonotypes between healthy human individuals (dated by TCRdb to 2020 to 2021). The library was prepared using the immunoSEQ multiplex PCR assay. This immuneACCESS table, as held by TCRdb, lists in-frame sequences with V and J called but not all clones. Of the missing ones, under half trace to an unresolved V gene in checked studies; the others have no known cause. Counted in this sample were 1.5 million to 2.5 million clones; less than 95% of them appeared once. The ten largest clones add up to around 1% of the sample. CD8 naive samples were obtained by positive selection for CCR7 among CD45RO-negative cells, yielding a CD45RA+CCR7+ population from which TemRA cells were excluded. The specimen was naive CD8+ T cells sorted from blood. The sample's cell subset or site label, decoded: CD45RA+CCR7+. The receptor source for this set is a man younger than 35 in good health.

The chain joins TRBV5-4 to TRBJ1-1; no firm D call. The V end was cut by 1 base, the J end by 5 bases, with 12 bases between. The CDR3 sequence is 14 residues long. Germline CDR1 reads SGHNT; CDR2 reads YYREEE (reference sequence). Here the CDR3 DNA reads TGTGCCAGCAGCTTGAACGGGATCGGGACTGAAGCTTTCTTT. Protein: CASSLNGIGTEAFF.

The chain combines TRBV27 with TRBJ2-7; tentative D call: TRBD1 (7 bases). V dropped 3 bases and J dropped 5 bases, with 17 bases sitting between them. This CDR3 comprises 15 residues. CDR1 and CDR2 from the germline V gene are MNHEY and SMNVEV (reference sequence). The CDR3 nucleotides read TGTGCCAGCAGTTTCTCTCTGGAGGGGGCGAACGAGCAGTACTTC. Translating it yields CASSFSLEGANEQYF.

The chain recombines TRBV4-3 with TRBJ2-3; the D call may be TRBD1 or TRBD2 (5 bases each). V lost 1 base, J lost 3 bases, and 8 bases lay in between. The CDR3 has 14 residues. Germline values: CDR1 LGHNA, CDR2 YSLEER. This CDR3 is CASSQAGLTDTQYF. Written as DNA, the CDR3 is TGCGCCAGCAGCCAAGCGGGGCTGACAGATACGCAGTATTTT.

The chain recombines TRBV15 with TRBJ2-7; 7 bases map to TRBD2. CDR1 LNHNV and CDR2 YYDKDF come from the germline V gene (reference sequence). The CDR3 sequence is 12 residues long. After removal of 5 bases from V and 9 bases from J, the junction contained 7 bases not matched to a gene. In DNA form, the CDR3 reads TGTGCCACCAGCCTCAGCGGGGCCGGGCAGTACTTC. Translated: CATSLSGAGQYF.

The V and J genes are TRBV19 and TRBJ1-3; no clear D gene. The CDR3 is made up of 17 amino acids. Germline values: CDR1 LNHDA, CDR2 SQIVND (reference sequence). Trimming stripped 2 bases from V and 4 bases from J, with 18 bases between. As DNA, the CDR3 is TGTGCCAGTAGTATATCGGTTGCGGCTCTGGGAGGAAACACCATATATTTT. This gives the protein CASSISVAALGGNTIYF.

In this sample, this clone turned up once. CDR3 region: CASSDGAQYF. The CDR3 DNA is TGTGCCAGCAGTGATGGTGCGCAGTATTTT. The V and J genes are TRBV2 and TRBJ2-3; unclear D gene. The V gene's germline CDR1 is SNHLY and CDR2 FYNNEI. Trimming took off 3 bases at V and 10 bases at J, with 5 bases between the two ends. The CDR3 consists of 10 residues.

The rearrangement links TRBV7-9 to TRBJ2-7; D remains ambiguous. Germline V CDR1 and CDR2: SEHNR, FQNEAQ (reference sequence). The CDR3 is made up of 13 amino acids. Trimming took 2 bases from V and 3 from J, leaving 8 bases between them. CDR3 protein: CASSLLDLYEQYF. CDR3 bases: TGTGCCAGCAGCTTACTGGACCTCTACGAGCAGTACTTC.

The gene calls are TRBV6-6 and TRBJ1-6; D is unresolved. The CDR3 is made up of 14 amino acids. CDR1 and CDR2 (germline): MNHNY, SVGAGI (reference sequence). The V gene lost 7 bases and the J gene lost 9 bases, with 16 bases spanning the gap. CDR3: CASMGKYVVSPLHF. The DNA for the CDR3 is TGTGCCAGCATGGGAAAATACGTGGTTTCACCCCTCCACTTT.

The genes are TRBV4-1 and TRBJ2-2, with 11 nucleotides matching TRBD1. The junction had 3 bases not matched to a gene; V was cut back by 5 bases and J by 4 bases. CDR1 is MGHRA and CDR2 is YSYEKL in the germline V gene. The CDR3 totals 15 residues. The CDR3 here is CASSWGTGGTGELFF. The CDR3 DNA sequence: TGCGCCAGCAGCTGGGGGACAGGGGGCACCGGGGAGCTGTTTTTT.

CDR3 residues: CASSQAPGDNEQFF. CDR3 nucleotides: TGCGCCAGCAGCCAAGCCCCGGGGGACAATGAGCAGTTCTTC. The J gene is TRBJ2-1, the V gene TRBV4-1, with D possibly matching TRBD2 (6 bases). CDR3 length equals 14 residues. V lost 1 base and J 5 bases, leaving 9 bases between the germline ends. CDR1 MGHRA and CDR2 YSYEKL come from the germline V gene.